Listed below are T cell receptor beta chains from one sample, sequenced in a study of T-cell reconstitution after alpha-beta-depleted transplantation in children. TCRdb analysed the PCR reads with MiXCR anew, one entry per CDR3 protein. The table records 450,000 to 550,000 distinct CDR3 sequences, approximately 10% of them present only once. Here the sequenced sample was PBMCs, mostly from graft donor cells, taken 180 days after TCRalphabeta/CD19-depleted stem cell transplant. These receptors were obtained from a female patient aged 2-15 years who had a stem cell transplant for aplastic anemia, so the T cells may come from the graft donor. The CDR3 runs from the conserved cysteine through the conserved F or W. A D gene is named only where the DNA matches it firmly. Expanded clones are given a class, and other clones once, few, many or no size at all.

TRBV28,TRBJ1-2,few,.,TGTGCCAGCAGCCCGGGACTCCAAGAAAGCACCTTC,CASSPGLQESTF
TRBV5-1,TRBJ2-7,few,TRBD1,TGCGCCAGCAGCCCAGGGGTCGGGACAGGTACTTACGAGCAGTACTTC,CASSPGVGTGTYEQYF
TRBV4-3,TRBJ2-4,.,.,TGCGCCAGCAGCCAAGCGGGAGTGGGCAAAAACATTCAGTACTTC,CASSQAGVGKNIQYF
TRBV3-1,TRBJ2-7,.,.,TGTGCCAGCAGCCGGGGCCCCCAGGAGCAGTACTTC,CASSRGPQEQYF
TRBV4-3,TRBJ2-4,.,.,TGCGCCAGCAGCCAGAGTGGTGCTGCCAGCCTCAAAAACATTCAGTACTTC,CASSQSGAASLKNIQYF
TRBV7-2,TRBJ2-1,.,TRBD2,TGTGCCAGCAGCTATCGGGTAGCGGGAGTTGTCAATGAGCAGTTCTTC,CASSYRVAGVVNEQFF
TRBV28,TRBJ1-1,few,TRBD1,TGTGCCAGCAGTTCCGGGACAGGGCCCACTGAAGCTTTCTTT,CASSSGTGPTEAFF
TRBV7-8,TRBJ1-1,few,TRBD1,TGTGCCAGCAGCTTAGGTCCGGGACAGGGAAGAAACACTGAAGCTTTCTTT,CASSLGPGQGRNTEAFF
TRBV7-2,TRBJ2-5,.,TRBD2,TGTGCCAGCAGCTTGGGGACTAGCTTGTACCAAGAGACCCAGTACTTC,CASSLGTSLYQETQYF
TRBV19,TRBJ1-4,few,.,TGTGCCAGTAAGGTGGGGGAAAAACTGTTTTTT,CASKVGEKLFF
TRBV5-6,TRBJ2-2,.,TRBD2,TGTGCCAGCAGCGTACCGGGACTACGACTCACCGGGGAGCTGTTTTTT,CASSVPGLRLTGELFF
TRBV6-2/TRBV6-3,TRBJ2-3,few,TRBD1,TGTGCCAGCAGCAGCACGGACAGGGGCCGCGCAGATACGCAGTATTTT,CASSSTDRGRADTQYF
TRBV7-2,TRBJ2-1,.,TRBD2,TGTGCCAGCAGATTCCAACCGGGACTATCCTACAATGAGCAGTTCTTC,CASRFQPGLSYNEQFF
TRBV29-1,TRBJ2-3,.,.,TGCAGCGTCCAACCCATTTGGGAATCCACAGATACGCAGTATTTT,CSVQPIWESTDTQYF
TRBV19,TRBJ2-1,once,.,TGTGCCAGTAGTATAACGAGCGGGCGGAGCTCTTACAATGAGCAGTTCTTC,CASSITSGRSSYNEQFF
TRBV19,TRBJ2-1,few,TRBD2,TGTGCCAGTAGTATCCGGACTAGCGGGAGCGGCAATGAGCAGTTCTTC,CASSIRTSGSGNEQFF
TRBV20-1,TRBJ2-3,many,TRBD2,TGCAGTGCAAAAACTAGCGGAATTCACGATACGCAGTATTTT,CSAKTSGIHDTQYF
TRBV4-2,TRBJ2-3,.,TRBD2,TGTGCCAGCAGCCAAGAGCTAAGACTAGCGGCGGGAGATACGCAGTATTTT,CASSQELRLAAGDTQYF
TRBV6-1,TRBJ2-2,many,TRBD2,TGTGCCAGCAGTCCCCTAGCGGGTGGGACCGGGGAGCTGTTTTTT,CASSPLAGGTGELFF
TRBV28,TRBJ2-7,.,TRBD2,TGTGCCAGCAGTCCCCCGATTCAACTAGCGGGAGGGCCGCCCTACGAGCAGTACTTC,CASSPPIQLAGGPPYEQYF
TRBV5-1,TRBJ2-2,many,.,TGCGCCAGCAGCTGGCACATCAACACCGGGGAGCTGTTTTTT,CASSWHINTGELFF
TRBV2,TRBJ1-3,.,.,TGTGCCAGCAACCCGGGGTTCCTGGCTGGAAACACCATATATTTT,CASNPGFLAGNTIYF
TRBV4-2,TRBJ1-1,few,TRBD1,TGTGCCAGCAGCCAAGATCTTCAGGGGACAGGGGGTCGGACTGAAGCTTTCTTT,CASSQDLQGTGGRTEAFF
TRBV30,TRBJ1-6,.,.,TGTGCCTGGAGTCAGGAACATCTCCTTGACCCCCTCCACTTT,CAWSQEHLLDPLHF
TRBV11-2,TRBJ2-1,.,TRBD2,TGTGCCAGCAGCGGGAGGGTACTAGCGGGGGTCAATGAGCAGTTCTTC,CASSGRVLAGVNEQFF
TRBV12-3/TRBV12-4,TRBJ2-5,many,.,TGTGCCAGCAGTTTAGGAAGCCAAGAGACCCAGTACTTC,CASSLGSQETQYF
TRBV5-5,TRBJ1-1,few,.,TGTGCCAGCAGCCTGACCCCCCACCGACCGAACACTGAAGCTTTCTTT,CASSLTPHRPNTEAFF
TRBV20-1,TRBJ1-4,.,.,TGCAGTGCTAGAGCGACCCTTAATGAAAAACTGTTTTTT,CSARATLNEKLFF
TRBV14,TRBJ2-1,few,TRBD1,TGTGCCAGCAGCCCCAAGGGGGCATGGGACAATGAGCAGTTCTTC,CASSPKGAWDNEQFF
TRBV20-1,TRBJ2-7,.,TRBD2,TGCAGTGCCTCAATTGCCCTTAGCGGGAGAAGGGAGCAGTACTTC,CSASIALSGRREQYF
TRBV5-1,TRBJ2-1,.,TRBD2,TGCGCCAGCAGCTTGGCCACGCGAGCGGGAGGGCCCTACAATGAGCAGTTCTTC,CASSLATRAGGPYNEQFF
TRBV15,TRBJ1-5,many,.,TGTGCCACCAGCAGAGATGCGGGTCAGCCCCAGCATTTT,CATSRDAGQPQHF
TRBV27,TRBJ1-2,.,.,TGTGCCAGCAGTTTGAGGGGCCCACGGGTGAACTATGGCTACACCTTC,CASSLRGPRVNYGYTF
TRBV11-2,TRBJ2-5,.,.,TGTGCCAGCAAGGACGGTTTCGAGACCCAGTACTTC,CASKDGFETQYF
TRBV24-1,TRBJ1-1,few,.,TGTGCCACCTCAGGGAGATCGACTGAAGCTTTCTTT,CATSGRSTEAFF
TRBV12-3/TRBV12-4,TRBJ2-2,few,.,TGTGCCAGCAGTTTCGGGGCACCGAACACCGGGGAGCTGTTTTTT,CASSFGAPNTGELFF
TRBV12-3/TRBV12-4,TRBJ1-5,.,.,TGTGCCAGCAGTCCAGCGGGGGCTCGTAGCAATCAGCCCCAGCATTTT,CASSPAGARSNQPQHF
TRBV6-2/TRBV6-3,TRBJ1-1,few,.,TGTGCCAGCAGTGACGGGGGAGACACTGAAGCTTTCTTT,CASSDGGDTEAFF
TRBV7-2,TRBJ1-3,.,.,TGTGCCAGCAGCATTAGCGGGGCCTTTCACCGGTCCTCCTCTGGAAACACCATATATTTT,CASSISGAFHRSSSGNTIYF
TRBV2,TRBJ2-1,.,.,TGTGCCAGCAGGGGGGCGAATGACCAGTTCTTC,CASRGANDQFF
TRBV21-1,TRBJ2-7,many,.,TGTGCCAGCAGCAGGGGGACAGCTAGGTGTCGAGGGTACGAGCAGTACTTC,CASSRGTARCRGYEQYF
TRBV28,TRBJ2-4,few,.,TGTGCCAGCAGTTTAGCGGGCAGGCGGGGTGGAAACGGTCAGTACTTC,CASSLAGRRGGNGQYF
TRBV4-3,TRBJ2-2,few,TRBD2,TGCGCCAGCAGCCAACATCCCCTAGCGGCCAACACCGGGGAGCTGTTTTTT,CASSQHPLAANTGELFF
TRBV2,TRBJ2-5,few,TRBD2,TGTGCCAGCAGTGAATGGGGACTAGCTCAAGAGACCCAGTACTTC,CASSEWGLAQETQYF
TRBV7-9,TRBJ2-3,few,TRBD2,TGTGCCAGCAGCTTCCGGACTAGCGGGAAGACAGATACGCAGTATTTT,CASSFRTSGKTDTQYF
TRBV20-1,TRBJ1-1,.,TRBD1,TGCAGTGCTCGTCGACAGGGAGGCACTGAAGCTTTCTTT,CSARRQGGTEAFF
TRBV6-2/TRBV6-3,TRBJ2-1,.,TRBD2,TGTGCCAGCAGACTCTTAAAGACTAGCGGCACCTACAATGAGCAGTTCTTC,CASRLLKTSGTYNEQFF
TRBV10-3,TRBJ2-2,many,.,TGTGCCATCGCGCCATCGAACACCGGGGAGCTGTTTTTT,CAIAPSNTGELFF
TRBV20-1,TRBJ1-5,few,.,TGCAGTGCTAGAGGAGAGACAGTAGGCCGCAATCAGCCCCAGCATTTT,CSARGETVGRNQPQHF
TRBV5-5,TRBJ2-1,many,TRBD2,TGTGCCAGCAGCTTGGACCAGGGAGGGAATGAGCAGTTCTTC,CASSLDQGGNEQFF
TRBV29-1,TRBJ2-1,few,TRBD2,TGCAGCGTTGAAGATGGGACGGGAGGCAAGAATGAGCAGTTCTTC,CSVEDGTGGKNEQFF